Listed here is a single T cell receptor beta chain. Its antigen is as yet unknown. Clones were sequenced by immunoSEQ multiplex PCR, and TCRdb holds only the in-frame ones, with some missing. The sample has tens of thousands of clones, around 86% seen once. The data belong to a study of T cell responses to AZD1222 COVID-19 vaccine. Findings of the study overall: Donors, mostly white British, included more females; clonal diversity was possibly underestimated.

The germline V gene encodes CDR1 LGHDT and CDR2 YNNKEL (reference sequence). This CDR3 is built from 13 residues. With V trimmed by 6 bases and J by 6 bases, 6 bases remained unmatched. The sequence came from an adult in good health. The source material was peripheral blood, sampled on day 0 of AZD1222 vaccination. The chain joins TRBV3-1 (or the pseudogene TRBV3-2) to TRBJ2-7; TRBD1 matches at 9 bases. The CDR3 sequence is CASRSTGGGEQYF. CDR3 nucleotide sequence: TGTGCCAGCAGGTCCACAGGGGGCGGCGAGCAGTACTTC.